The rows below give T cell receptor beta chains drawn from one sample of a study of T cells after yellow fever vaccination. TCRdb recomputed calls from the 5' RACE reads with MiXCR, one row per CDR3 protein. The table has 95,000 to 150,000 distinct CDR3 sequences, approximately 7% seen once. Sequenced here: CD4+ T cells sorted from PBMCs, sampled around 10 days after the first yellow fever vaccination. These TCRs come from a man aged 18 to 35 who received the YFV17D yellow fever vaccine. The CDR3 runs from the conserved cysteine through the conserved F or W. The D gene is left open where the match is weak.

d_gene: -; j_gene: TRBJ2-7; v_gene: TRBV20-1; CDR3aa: CSAPGTSYEQYF
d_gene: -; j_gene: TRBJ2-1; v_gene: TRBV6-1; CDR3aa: CASSERGRGFEQFF
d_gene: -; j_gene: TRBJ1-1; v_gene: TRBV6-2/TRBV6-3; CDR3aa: CASSWARGLENTEAFF
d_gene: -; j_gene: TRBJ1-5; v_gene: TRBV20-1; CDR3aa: CSVGRGDQPQHF
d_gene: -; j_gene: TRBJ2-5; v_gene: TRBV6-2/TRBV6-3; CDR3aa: CASSLRGQSLQETQYF
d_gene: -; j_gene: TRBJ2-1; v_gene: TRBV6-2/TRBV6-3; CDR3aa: CASSLEASRQFF
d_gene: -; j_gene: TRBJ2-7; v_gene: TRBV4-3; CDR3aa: CASSQDQTLTVYEQYF
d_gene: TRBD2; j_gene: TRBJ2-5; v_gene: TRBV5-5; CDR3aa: CASSLVRGGGRETQYF
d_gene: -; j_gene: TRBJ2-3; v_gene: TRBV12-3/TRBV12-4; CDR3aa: CASSQGGAADTQYF
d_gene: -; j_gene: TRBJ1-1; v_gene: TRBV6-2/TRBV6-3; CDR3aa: CASSYSKGVWTEAFF
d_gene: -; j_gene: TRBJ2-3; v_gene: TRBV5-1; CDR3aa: CASSTGQLDTDTQYF
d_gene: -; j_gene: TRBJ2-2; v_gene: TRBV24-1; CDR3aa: CATSARKTGSGELFF
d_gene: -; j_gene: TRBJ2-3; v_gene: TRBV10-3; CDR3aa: CAISDSGDTDTQYF